This paragraph covers one T cell receptor (beta chain) sequence. Antigen specificity is unknown. Germline V gene sequence: CDR1 SEHNR, CDR2 FQNEAQ (reference sequence). This CDR3 contains 14 residues. V shed 6 bases, J shed 4 bases, and the junction held 7 bases outside the gene matches. The sample belongs to a study of blood T cells in healthy people across ages. With a J-beta primer mix and a sample-barcoded 5' primer, a second PCR ran 7 to 11 cycles. Samples each returned at least 3 million CDR3-containing paired-end reads. MiXCR was run by TCRdb on the 5' RACE reads, yielding one entry per CDR3 protein. The table shows a few hundred thousand distinct CDR3 sequences, with over 25% occurring only once. Per sample, a minimum of 6.5 million PBMCs were isolated. Points from the study as a whole: Strongly correlated with naive T cell percentage was TCR beta diversity.

The sample also formed part of further work on T cells of mothers and their children. That publication notes: Samples were provided by three healthy Caucasian mothers and their six children.

The chain has TRBV7-9 and TRBJ1-2; 8 positions agree with TRBD1. Sequencing input: blood. The sequence came from a boy aged 2 to 9 in good health. The CDR3 spells CASRRTGIVYGYTF. The CDR3 coding sequence is TGTGCCAGCAGACGGACAGGGATAGTCTATGGCTACACCTTC.